A selection of T cell receptor beta chains follows, all from one sample in a study of T cell responses to AZD1222 COVID-19 vaccine. Produced via immunoSEQ multiplex PCR; TCRdb's table is partial and in-frame only. The sample shows 55,000 to 80,000 clones, about four fifths of them seen only once. The material was peripheral blood, obtained on day 0 of AZD1222 vaccination. The receptor set was obtained from an adult in good health. CDR3s leave out the opening cysteine and the closing phenylalanine or tryptophan.

j_call v_call cdr3_aa
TRBJ1-2 TRBV7-2 ASSSQGIYGYT
TRBJ1-2 TRBV7-2 ASNPRGDLPAYYGYT
TRBJ2-1 TRBV7-2 ASSPPDRGPMNEQF
TRBJ2-3 TRBV6-4 ASSDSLGGGTDTQY
TRBJ2-3 TRBV11-3 ASSLSAALGTDTQY
TRBJ2-7 TRBV2 ASSERAYEQY
TRBJ2-7 TRBV27 ASSLRSPTYEQY
TRBJ1-5 TRBV7-9 ASSLGYGTERNQPQH
TRBJ1-5 TRBV7-2 ASSSDGYPRQPQH
TRBJ1-2 TRBV5-1 ASSAGQVAPYT
TRBJ2-7 TRBV5-4 ASSLAGTSTYEQY
TRBJ2-7 TRBV6-5 ASSEGQGGYEQY
TRBJ2-1 TRBV24-1 ATSADSGNEQF
TRBJ1-1 TRBV7-9 ASSLVEAPTEAF
TRBJ1-5 TRBV29-1 SVGRGGAGQPQH
TRBJ1-3 TRBV4-1 ASSQALSRGGGNTIY
TRBJ2-3 TRBV3-1/TRBV3-2 ASSQDGGGTDTQY
TRBJ1-2 TRBV7-9 ASGGSGVNYGYT
TRBJ1-5 TRBV30 AWGTRGNQPQH
TRBJ1-1 TRBV30 AWSKHGMNTEAF
TRBJ2-7 TRBV27 ASRTSGGFRYEQY
TRBJ2-3 TRBV5-1 ASSLLGGPSTDTQY
TRBJ1-6 TRBV5-8 ASRWGSYNSPLH
TRBJ2-7 TRBV6-5 ATRRQGAAGEQY
TRBJ1-5 TRBV2 ASSSGESQPQH
TRBJ2-1 TRBV6-5 ASTVRGLPNEQF
TRBJ1-2 TRBV2 ASRSVGSGGYT
TRBJ2-2 TRBV9 ASSSGGSLTGELF
TRBJ1-1 TRBV28 ASSLPGLNTEAF
TRBJ1-2 TRBV27 ASSLGPGDRWSPNYGYT
TRBJ2-7 TRBV9 ASSVAIGLSEQY
TRBJ1-3 TRBV28 ASRRPTVSGNTIY
TRBJ1-4 TRBV11-1 ASSPTGTGDEKLF
TRBJ1-5 TRBV30 AWSGGQGGQPQH
TRBJ1-1 TRBV28 ASKTTNRDRAFAEAF
TRBJ1-1 TRBV27 ASSLGARGTEAF
TRBJ1-3 TRBV4-3 ASSQDLSFGNTIY
TRBJ1-1 TRBV19 ASMKGRLNTEAF
TRBJ2-5 TRBV7-9 ASSLVFSAVETQY
TRBJ2-1 TRBV24-1 ATSDSWGSGIEQF
TRBJ1-6 TRBV5-6 ASSLVLGSGPLGSPLH
TRBJ1-2 TRBV9 ASSATPRQGPHYGYT
TRBJ1-5 TRBV28 ASIVGDRNQPQH
TRBJ1-1 TRBV5-8 ASSPTDRETEAF
TRBJ2-7 TRBV10-3 AISYSGGVYEQY
TRBJ1-4 TRBV6-1 ASSESPTATNEKLF
TRBJ1-2 TRBV7-2 ASSPTGSANYGYT
TRBJ2-1 TRBV28 ASRTSGGVNEQF
TRBJ1-1 TRBV2 ASIRIPTRSTEAF
TRBJ1-6 TRBV5-4 ASSFDRAGYSPLH
TRBJ1-2 TRBV19 ASSSTNYGYT
TRBJ1-2 TRBV12-3/TRBV12-4 ASRGDGNYGYT
TRBJ2-7 TRBV2 ASSGGHEQY
TRBJ2-1 TRBV6-2/TRBV6-3 ASSSSGDSYNEQF
TRBJ1-5 TRBV7-8 ASSLEAPGGSQPQH
TRBJ2-5 TRBV9 ASSVAPTAEETQY
TRBJ2-3 TRBV7-3 ASSLIVGGEDTQY
TRBJ1-6 TRBV5-6 ASSSGQRWSPLH
TRBJ2-2 TRBV6-5 ASSYSILASGELF